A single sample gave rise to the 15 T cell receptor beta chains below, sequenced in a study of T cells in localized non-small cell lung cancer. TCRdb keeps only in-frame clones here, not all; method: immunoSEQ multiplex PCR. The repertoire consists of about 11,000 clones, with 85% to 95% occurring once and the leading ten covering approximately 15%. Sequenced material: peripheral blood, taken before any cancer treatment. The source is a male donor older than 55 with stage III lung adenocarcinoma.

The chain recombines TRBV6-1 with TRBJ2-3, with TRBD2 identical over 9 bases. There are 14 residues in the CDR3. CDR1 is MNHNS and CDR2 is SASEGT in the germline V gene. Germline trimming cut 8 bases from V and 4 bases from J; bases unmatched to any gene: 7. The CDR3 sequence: CASHLGGRADTQYF. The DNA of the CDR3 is TGTGCCAGCCATCTGGGCGGGAGGGCAGATACGCAGTATTTT.

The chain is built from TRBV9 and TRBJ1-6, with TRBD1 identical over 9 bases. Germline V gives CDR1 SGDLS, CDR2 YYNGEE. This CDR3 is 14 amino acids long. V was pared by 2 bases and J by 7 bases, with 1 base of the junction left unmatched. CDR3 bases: TGTGCCAGCAGCGTGACAGGGGGGAATTCACCCCTCCACTTT. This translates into CASSVTGGNSPLHF.

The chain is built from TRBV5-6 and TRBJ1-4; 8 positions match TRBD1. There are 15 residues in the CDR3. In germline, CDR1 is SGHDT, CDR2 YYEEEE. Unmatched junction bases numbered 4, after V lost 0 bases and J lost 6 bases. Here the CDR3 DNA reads TGTGCCAGCAGCTTGGGGTGGACAGGGCATGAAAAACTGTTTTTT. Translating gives CASSLGWTGHEKLFF.

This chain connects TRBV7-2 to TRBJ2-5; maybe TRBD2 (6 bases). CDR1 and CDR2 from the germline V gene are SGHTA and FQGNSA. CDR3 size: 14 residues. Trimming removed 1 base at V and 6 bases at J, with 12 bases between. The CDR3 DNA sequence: TGTGCCAGCAGCTTAGGGGGGGATCTGAAGACCCAGTACTTC. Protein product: CASSLGGDLKTQYF.

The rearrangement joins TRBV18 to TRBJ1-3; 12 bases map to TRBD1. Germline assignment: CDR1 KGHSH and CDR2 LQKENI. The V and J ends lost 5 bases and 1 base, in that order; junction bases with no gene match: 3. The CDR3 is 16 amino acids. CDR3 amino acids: CASSAGQGASGNTIYF. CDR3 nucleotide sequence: TGTGCCAGCTCAGCGGGACAGGGGGCGTCTGGAAACACCATATATTTT.

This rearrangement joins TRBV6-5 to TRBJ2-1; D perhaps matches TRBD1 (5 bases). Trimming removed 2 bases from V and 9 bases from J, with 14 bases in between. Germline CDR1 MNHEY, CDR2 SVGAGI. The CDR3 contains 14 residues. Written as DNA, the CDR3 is TGTGCCAGCAGTTACGGCCTGACTCAGGGTGAGCAGTTCTTC. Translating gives CASSYGLTQGEQFF.

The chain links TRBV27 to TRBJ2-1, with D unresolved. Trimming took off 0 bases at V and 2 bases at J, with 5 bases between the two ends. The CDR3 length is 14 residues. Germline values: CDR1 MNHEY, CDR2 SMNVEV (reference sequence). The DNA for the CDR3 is TGTGCCAGCAGTTTATCGAGCACCTACAATGAGCAGTTCTTC. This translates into CASSLSSTYNEQFF.

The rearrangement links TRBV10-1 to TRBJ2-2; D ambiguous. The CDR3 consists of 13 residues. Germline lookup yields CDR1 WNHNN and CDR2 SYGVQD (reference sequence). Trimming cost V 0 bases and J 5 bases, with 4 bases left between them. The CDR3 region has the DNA TGCGCCAGCAGTGAGTCCGTTACCGGGGAGCTGTTTTTT. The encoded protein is CASSESVTGELFF.

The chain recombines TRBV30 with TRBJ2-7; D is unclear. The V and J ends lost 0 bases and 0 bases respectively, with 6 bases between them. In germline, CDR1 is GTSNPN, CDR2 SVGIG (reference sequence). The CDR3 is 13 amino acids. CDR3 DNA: TGTGCCTGGAGTGTAGTCAGCTCCTACGAGCAGTACTTC. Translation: CAWSVVSSYEQYF. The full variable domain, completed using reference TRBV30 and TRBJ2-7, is SQTIHQWPATLVQPVGSPLSLECTVEGTSNPNLYWYRQAAGRGLQLLFYSVGIGQISSEVPQNLSASRPQDRQFILSSKKLLLSDSGFYLCAWSVVSSYEQYFGPGTRLTVT.

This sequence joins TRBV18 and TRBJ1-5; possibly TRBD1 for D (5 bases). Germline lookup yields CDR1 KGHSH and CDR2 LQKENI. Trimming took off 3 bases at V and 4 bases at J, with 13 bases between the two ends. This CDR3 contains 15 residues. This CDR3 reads CASSPGVSGNQPQHF. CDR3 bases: TGTGCCAGCTCACCGGGAGTCTCAGGGAATCAGCCCCAGCATTTT.

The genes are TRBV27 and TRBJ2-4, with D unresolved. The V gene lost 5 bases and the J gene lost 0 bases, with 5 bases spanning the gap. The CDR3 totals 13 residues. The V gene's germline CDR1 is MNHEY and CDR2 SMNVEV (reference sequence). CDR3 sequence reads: CASSPLAKNIQYF. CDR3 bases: TGTGCCAGCAGTCCTTTAGCCAAAAACATTCAGTACTTC.

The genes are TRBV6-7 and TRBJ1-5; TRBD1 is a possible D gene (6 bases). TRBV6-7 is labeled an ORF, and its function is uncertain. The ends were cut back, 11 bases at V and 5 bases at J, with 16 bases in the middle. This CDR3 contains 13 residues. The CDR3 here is CARGGASDQPQHF. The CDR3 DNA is TGTGCCCGCGGGGGGGCTTCGGATCAGCCCCAGCATTTT.

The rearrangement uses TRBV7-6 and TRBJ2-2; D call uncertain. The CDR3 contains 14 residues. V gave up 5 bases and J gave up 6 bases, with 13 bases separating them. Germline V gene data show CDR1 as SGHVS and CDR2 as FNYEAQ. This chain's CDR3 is CASSARLEAGELFF. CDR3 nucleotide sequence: TGTGCCAGCAGCGCACGCCTAGAGGCCGGGGAGCTGTTTTTT.

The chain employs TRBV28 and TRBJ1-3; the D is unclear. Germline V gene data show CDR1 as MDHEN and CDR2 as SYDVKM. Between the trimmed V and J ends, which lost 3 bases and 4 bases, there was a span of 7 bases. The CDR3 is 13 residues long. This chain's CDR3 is CASSFGSGNTIYF. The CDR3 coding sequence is TGTGCCAGCAGTTTTGGGTCGGGAAACACCATATATTTT.

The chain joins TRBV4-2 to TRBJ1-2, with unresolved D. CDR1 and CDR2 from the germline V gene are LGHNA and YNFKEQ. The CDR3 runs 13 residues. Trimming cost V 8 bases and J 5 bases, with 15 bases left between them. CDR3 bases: TGTGCCAGCGATAGTAACGGAAGATATGGCTACACCTTC. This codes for CASDSNGRYGYTF.